This T cell receptor beta chain was profiled in a study of identical twins. MiXCR was run by TCRdb on the 5' RACE reads, yielding one entry per CDR3 protein. Here the sample spans roughly 1,500,000 distinct CDR3 sequences, about 32% being singletons. V lost 0 bases to trimming and J lost 1 base, with 9 bases between them. The CDR3 covers 16 residues. Germline-derived CDR1 and CDR2 are MNHEY and SVGAGI. This rearrangement joins TRBV6-5 to TRBJ2-2; D is perhaps TRBD1 (6 bases). The receptor comes from a newborn girl in good health. Sequencing used cord blood. CDR3 protein: CASSYSNRVNTGELFF. The CDR3 DNA reads TGTGCCAGCAGTTACTCGAACAGGGTGAACACCGGGGAGCTGTTTTTT.